Listed here are 21 T cell receptor beta chains from one sample, sequenced in a study of blood T cell repertoires in COVID-19. Generated by immunoSEQ multiplex PCR, the TCRdb table keeps only in-frame clones and is missing some. The sample gives a few hundred thousand clones, about 90% of which show up once; approximately 3% is in the top ten. The sequencing sample was made of PBMCs or T cells enriched from blood (not recorded which). The receptors derive from a woman younger than 45 who had recovered from COVID-19.

The rearrangement links TRBV7-9 to TRBJ2-7, with D possibly being TRBD1 (5 bases). CDR3 length: 14 amino acids. Germline CDR1 SEHNR, CDR2 FQNEAQ (reference sequence). Deletions cut 3 bases from V and 2 bases from J, with 11 bases between. For the CDR3, the DNA is TGTGCCAGCAGCTTGGTGACAGACACCTACGAGCAGTACTTC. This codes for CASSLVTDTYEQYF. The variable domain in full, completed from reference TRBV7-9 and TRBJ2-7, reads DTGVSQNPRHKITKRGQNVTFRCDPISEHNRLYWYRQTLGQGPEFLTYFQNEAQLEKSRLLSDRFSAERPKGSFSTLEIQRTEQGDSAMYLCASSLVTDTYEQYFGPGTRLTVT.

The chain links TRBV6-5 to TRBJ1-5; D gene unclear. CDR1 is MNHEY, CDR2 SVGAGI, per germline. The CDR3 length is 12 residues. Deletions cut 6 bases from V and 6 bases from J, with 9 bases between. The CDR3 here is CASSQPGQPQHF. The CDR3 DNA follows: TGTGCCAGCAGCCAGCCGGGTCAGCCCCAGCATTTT.

The genes are TRBV28 and TRBJ1-3; D perhaps matches TRBD1 (5 bases). The CDR3 sequence is 16 residues long. Trimming took 5 bases from V and 0 from J, leaving 14 bases between them. Germline CDR1 MDHEN, CDR2 SYDVKM. CDR3 protein: CASSGAERISGNTIYF. CDR3 nucleotides: TGTGCCAGCAGTGGGGCTGAACGGATCTCTGGAAACACCATATATTTT. Full variable domain (remainder filled in from reference TRBV28 and TRBJ1-3): DVKVTQSSRYLVKRTGEKVFLECVQDMDHENMFWYRQDPGLGLRLIYFSYDVKMKEKGDIPEGYSVSREKKERFSLILESASTNQTSMYLCASSGAERISGNTIYFGEGSWLTVV.

This clone occurred once. The J gene is TRBJ2-7, the V gene TRBV9; TRBD1 agrees at 8 bases. Per the germline V gene, CDR1 is SGDLS and CDR2 is YYNGEE. The ends lost 4 bases at V and 0 bases at J; junction bases unmatched: 6. This CDR3 region has 15 residues. This chain's CDR3 is CASSSSDRASYEQYF. The CDR3 nucleotides are TGTGCCAGCAGCTCCTCGGACAGGGCCTCCTACGAGCAGTACTTC.

This rearrangement joins TRBV11-2 to TRBJ2-3; TRBD2 aligns across 9 bases. The ends lost 1 base at V and 3 bases at J; junction bases unmatched: 5. The CDR3 runs to 16 residues. Germline assignment: CDR1 SGHAT and CDR2 FQNNGV. The CDR3 spells CASSLGIAGATDTQYF. The CDR3 region has the DNA TGTGCCAGCAGCTTAGGAATAGCGGGGGCTACAGATACGCAGTATTTT.

The CDR3 coding sequence is TGTGCCAGTATCAACTGGAGTTCTGGCAGTGAAGCTTTCTTT. It yields the protein CASINWSSGSEAFF. The chain links TRBV19 to TRBJ1-1; no firm D call. Germline CDR1 LNHDA, CDR2 SQIVND (reference sequence). The CDR3 sequence is 14 residues long. V gave up 7 bases and J gave up 7 bases, with 19 bases separating them.

The chain combines TRBV5-4 with TRBJ2-3; 8 positions agree with TRBD2. This CDR3 contains 15 residues. With 4 bases clipped from V and 2 bases from J, the junction kept 6 bases outside the gene matches. The germline gives CDR1 SGHNT, CDR2 YYREEE (reference sequence). The CDR3 nucleotides read TGTGCCAGCAGCCCTGAGCGGGGGCCCACAGATACGCAGTATTTT. Translating gives CASSPERGPTDTQYF. Full variable domain (remainder filled in from reference TRBV5-4 and TRBJ2-3): ETGVTQSPTHLIKTRGQQVTLRCSSQSGHNTVSWYQQALGQGPQFIFQYYREEENGRGNFPPRFSGLQFPNYSSELNVNALELDDSALYLCASSPERGPTDTQYFGPGTRLTVL.

This clone was observed a few times. The chain carries TRBV4-1 and TRBJ1-1; no definite D call. The CDR3 runs to 15 residues. Germline CDR1 and CDR2: MGHRA and YSYEKL. V was trimmed by 1 base and J by 0 bases, leaving 9 bases between them. The CDR3 protein is CASSQVPLMNTEAFF. CDR3 nucleotide sequence: TGCGCCAGCAGCCAAGTCCCCCTAATGAACACTGAAGCTTTCTTT.

The rearrangement uses TRBV28 and TRBJ1-5; D perhaps matches TRBD1 (6 bases). The CDR3 loop spans 16 amino acids. The V gene lost 7 bases and the J gene lost 0 bases, with 16 bases spanning the gap. Per the germline V gene, CDR1 is MDHEN and CDR2 is SYDVKM. The CDR3 DNA sequence: TGTGCCAGCACCCCCTCGACAGGATATAGCAATCAGCCCCAGCATTTT. This sequence encodes CASTPSTGYSNQPQHF. Full variable domain (rest looked up from reference TRBV28 and TRBJ1-5): DVKVTQSSRYLVKRTGEKVFLECVQDMDHENMFWYRQDPGLGLRLIYFSYDVKMKEKGDIPEGYSVSREKKERFSLILESASTNQTSMYLCASTPSTGYSNQPQHFGDGTRLSIL.

The chain is built from TRBV3-1 (or the pseudogene TRBV3-2) and TRBJ2-3; weak D call: TRBD1 (6 bases). Germline loops: CDR1 LGHDT, CDR2 YNNKEL (reference sequence). This CDR3 region has 16 residues. Trimming removed 3 bases from V and 4 bases from J, with 17 bases in between. The CDR3 here is CASSQPGAIRADTQYF. The CDR3 nucleotides are TGTGCCAGCAGCCAGCCAGGGGCAATACGGGCAGATACGCAGTATTTT.

This clone was seen just once. The CDR3 here is CASSQDRPYEQYF. The CDR3 coding sequence is TGTGCCAGCAGCCAAGATCGTCCCTACGAGCAGTACTTC. V gene TRBV4-2 combines with J gene TRBJ2-7, with unresolved D. Trimming stripped 0 bases from V and 2 bases from J, with 5 bases between. CDR3 length equals 13 residues. Germline V lookup: CDR1 LGHNA, CDR2 YNFKEQ.

The chain links TRBV2 to TRBJ1-2; D possibly corresponds to TRBD1 (5 bases). This CDR3 is 13 amino acids long. Deletions cut 8 bases from V and 2 bases from J, with 12 bases between. Germline-derived CDR1 and CDR2 are SNHLY and FYNNEI. The CDR3: CASAGVENYGYTF. In DNA, the CDR3 is TGTGCCAGCGCGGGGGTCGAGAACTATGGCTACACCTTC. Full variable domain (outside the CDR3, taken from reference TRBV2 and TRBJ1-2): EPEVTQTPSHQVTQMGQEVILRCVPISNHLYFYWYRQILGQKVEFLVSFYNNEISEKSEIFDDQFSVERPDGSNFTLKIRSTKLEDSAMYFCASAGVENYGYTFGSGTRLTVV.

The rearrangement joins TRBV2 to TRBJ1-5, with TRBD1 as a possible D gene (6 bases). There are 16 residues in the CDR3. With 5 bases removed from V and 7 bases from J, the gap between germline ends came to 21 bases. Germline V CDR1 and CDR2: SNHLY, FYNNEI. The CDR3 spells CASSRPTGGAYQPQHF. For the CDR3, the DNA is TGTGCCAGCAGTCGACCCACCGGGGGGGCTTACCAGCCCCAGCATTTT. Based on the CDR3 plus reference TRBV2 and TRBJ1-5, the full variable domain is EPEVTQTPSHQVTQMGQEVILRCVPISNHLYFYWYRQILGQKVEFLVSFYNNEISEKSEIFDDQFSVERPDGSNFTLKIRSTKLEDSAMYFCASSRPTGGAYQPQHFGDGTRLSIL.

The chain links TRBV6-5 to TRBJ2-7; TRBD2 might be the D (6 bases). The CDR3 contains 13 residues. CDR1 is MNHEY, CDR2 SVGAGI, per germline. V was shortened by 10 bases and J by 0 bases, with 13 bases between the two germline ends. Here the CDR3 DNA reads TGTGCCACCCTGGCGGGGTCCTCCTACGAGCAGTACTTC. This translates into CATLAGSSYEQYF.

This clone was seen only once. The chain links TRBV29-1 to TRBJ1-4, with 8 bases fitting TRBD1. J gave up 7 bases and V 7 bases, and 5 bases lay outside the gene matches. Germline V gene lookup returns CDR1 SQVTM and CDR2 ANQGSEA. The CDR3 is 12 residues long. The CDR3 DNA reads TGCAGCGGACAGGGGCGAGGTGAAAAACTGTTTTTT. Translating it yields CSGQGRGEKLFF.

The rearrangement joins TRBV2 to TRBJ2-2; 7 bases are a match to TRBD1. V gave up 6 bases and J gave up 2 bases; unmatched junction bases: 6. There are 15 residues in the CDR3. The germline V gene has CDR1 SNHLY and CDR2 FYNNEI. As DNA, the CDR3 is TGTGCCAGCAGGACCGGGACAGCTAACACCGGGGAGCTGTTTTTT. Its translation: CASRTGTANTGELFF. The full variable domain, completed using reference TRBV2 and TRBJ2-2, is EPEVTQTPSHQVTQMGQEVILRCVPISNHLYFYWYRQILGQKVEFLVSFYNNEISEKSEIFDDQFSVERPDGSNFTLKIRSTKLEDSAMYFCASRTGTANTGELFFGEGSRLTVL.

The chain combines TRBV6-5 with TRBJ1-2; no firm D call. V lost 6 bases, J lost 4 bases, and 9 bases lay in between. The CDR3 length is 12 residues. The germline CDR1 and CDR2 sequences are MNHEY and SVGAGI. DNA of the CDR3: TGTGCCAGCAGCGGATCTAGCTATGGCTACACCTTC. Translation: CASSGSSYGYTF.

The rearrangement joins TRBV19 to TRBJ1-6; 10 bases fit TRBD1. Trimming removed 3 bases from V and 0 bases from J; junction bases left unmatched: 2. Germline V gene sequence: CDR1 LNHDA, CDR2 SQIVND (reference sequence). The CDR3 consists of 17 residues. DNA for the CDR3: TGTGCCAGTAGTATGGGACAGGGGAGCTCCTATAATTCACCCCTCCACTTT. Translated: CASSMGQGSSYNSPLHF.

On this clone: The sample has other DNA sequences that encode this CDR3 too. This chain links TRBV11-2 with TRBJ1-2; 7 nucleotides agree with TRBD1. The CDR3 consists of 13 residues. V lost 3 bases to trimming and J lost 2 bases; unmatched junction nucleotides: 0. Germline values: CDR1 SGHAT, CDR2 FQNNGV. This CDR3 is CASSLGQNYGYTF. For the CDR3, the DNA is TGTGCCAGCAGCTTGGGACAGAACTATGGCTACACCTTC.

V usage is TRBV7-8 and J usage is TRBJ1-2, with no clear D. CDR1 is SGHVS, CDR2 FQNEAQ, per germline. V lost 2 bases and J 8 bases, leaving 18 bases between the germline ends. CDR3 size: 15 residues. The DNA of the CDR3 is TGTGCCAGCAGCTTAAGCCCCCAAGCCCCGTCCGGCTACACCTTC. Its translation is CASSLSPQAPSGYTF.

As concerns this clone: Distinct nucleotide sequences in the sample also encode this CDR3. The chain has TRBV9 and TRBJ2-2; no clear D. CDR1 is SGDLS, CDR2 YYNGEE, per germline. This CDR3 has 12 residues. V gave up 0 bases and J gave up 8 bases, with 5 bases separating them. The CDR3 loop reads CASSVVRGELFF. The CDR3 region has the DNA TGTGCCAGCAGCGTAGTCAGGGGGGAGCTGTTTTTT. Using reference TRBV9 and TRBJ2-2 for the parts outside the CDR3, the full variable domain is DSGVTQTPKHLITATGQRVTLRCSPRSGDLSVYWYQQSLDQGLQFLIQYYNGEERAKGNILERFSAQQFPDLHSELNLSSLELGDSALYFCASSVVRGELFFGEGSRLTVL.